This T cell receptor (beta chain) was captured by sequencing in a study of blood T cell repertoires in COVID-19. Study-level information: Specimens from acute and convalescent COVID-19 originated in the United States, Italy and Spain. T cells, B-cell-depleted T cells, or PBMCs supplied cDNA or gDNA.

Per the original methods: Amplification with reference gene primers provided the estimates of nucleated cell counts. The method was immunoSEQ multiplex PCR; TCRdb's version includes in-frame clones alone and lacks a portion of them. V and J calls and clone size follow that table, whereas D and trimming were derived from the DNA. The sample has 150,000 to 200,000 clones; 85% are singletons. The receptor was isolated from a human donor with acute or convalescent COVID-19. The donor label of this sample is uncertain. Sequencing was done on a sample of peripheral blood.

CDR3 coding DNA: TGTGCCAGCAGCGTAGGGGCAGTTGGTAGAAACACCATATATTTT. This codes for CASSVGAVGRNTIYF. The chain has TRBV9 and TRBJ1-3; D is undetermined. This CDR3 comprises 15 residues. With 0 bases removed from V and 5 bases from J, the gap between germline ends came to 12 bases. The germline gives CDR1 SGDLS, CDR2 YYNGEE.